The 19 T cell receptor beta chains below were found in one sample sequenced in a study of T cell changes during pregnancy in multiple sclerosis (dated by TCRdb to between 2019 and 2020). Library generation was performed with the immunoSEQ multiplex PCR assay. TCRdb mirrors the immuneACCESS table, restricted to in-frame sequences. Some clones are absent from its copies; in checked studies, under half trace to an unresolved V gene, and the reason for the others is unknown. The sample has approximately 110,000 clones on record, 80% to 95% of them singletons. The ten largest make up roughly 1.4% of the sample. This material consisted of peripheral blood, taken in the third trimester of pregnancy. Receptor source: a female donor with multiple sclerosis, enrolled in a pregnancy study.

The chain couples TRBV29-1 to TRBJ1-1; D uncertain. Germline V gives CDR1 SQVTM, CDR2 ANQGSEA. The V and J ends lost 4 bases and 0 bases respectively, with 9 bases between them. This CDR3 comprises 13 residues. CDR3 protein: CSVGGFMNTEAFF. The CDR3 DNA reads as TGCAGCGTTGGAGGGTTCATGAACACTGAAGCTTTCTTT.

The chain joins TRBV5-4 to TRBJ2-2; 10 bases map to TRBD2. Germline assignment: CDR1 SGHNT and CDR2 YYREEE (reference sequence). CDR3 length: 17 residues. J lost 5 bases, V lost 5 bases, and 12 bases had no gene match. In nucleotides, the CDR3 is TGTGCCAGCAGTCCAGCCCCGGGACTAGCGTCGACCGGGGAGCTGTTTTTT. Translated, it gives CASSPAPGLASTGELFF.

The chain is built from TRBV2 and TRBJ1-2, with D tentatively TRBD1 (5 bases). The ends were cut back, 2 bases at V and 6 bases at J, with 7 bases in the middle. The V gene's germline CDR1 is SNHLY and CDR2 FYNNEI. The CDR3 spans 12 residues. The CDR3 sequence is CASSEQGNGYTF. CDR3 nucleotides: TGTGCCAGCAGTGAACAGGGAAATGGCTACACCTTC.

The chain carries TRBV7-2 and TRBJ2-1; 11 bases fit TRBD2. V shed 1 base, J shed 0 bases, and the junction held 2 bases outside the gene matches. Germline V gene data show CDR1 as SGHTA and CDR2 as FQGNSA. The CDR3 has 17 residues. The CDR3, as DNA: TGTGCCAGCAGCTTAGTTGGGACTAGCGGCTCCTACAATGAGCAGTTCTTC. This encodes CASSLVGTSGSYNEQFF.

The chain carries TRBV18 and TRBJ2-2; 9 nucleotides match TRBD2. Germline CDR1 KGHSH, CDR2 LQKENI. The CDR3 is made up of 15 amino acids. V shed 3 bases, J shed 4 bases, and the junction held 3 bases outside the gene matches. The CDR3 is CASSPGLAVTGELFF. CDR3 DNA: TGTGCCAGCTCACCGGGACTAGCCGTCACCGGGGAGCTGTTTTTT.

CDR3 loop: CASSLGVVSSYEQYF. The CDR3 nucleotides read TGTGCCAGCAGTTTAGGAGTTGTTAGCTCCTACGAGCAGTACTTC. This chain joins TRBV28 and TRBJ2-7; D not certain. Per the germline V gene, CDR1 is MDHEN and CDR2 is SYDVKM. This CDR3 spans 15 amino acids. Deletions cut 2 bases from V and 0 bases from J, with 11 bases between.

The V call is TRBV10-3, the J call TRBJ2-3, with 9 positions matching TRBD1. J lost 5 bases, V lost 4 bases, and 13 bases had no gene match. The CDR3 is 17 amino acids. Germline V gives CDR1 ENHRY, CDR2 SYGVKD. CDR3 protein: CAISAKPGTGYVDTQYF. The CDR3 coding sequence is TGTGCCATCAGTGCCAAACCCGGGACAGGGTATGTAGATACGCAGTATTTT.

V usage is TRBV7-9 and J usage is TRBJ1-1; D is possibly TRBD1 (6 bases). The V end was cut by 5 bases, the J end by 9 bases, with 16 bases between. Per germline, CDR1 SEHNR and CDR2 FQNEAQ (reference sequence). This CDR3 spans 13 amino acids. The CDR3 loop is CASSQYRDRKAFF. The DNA of the CDR3 is TGTGCCAGCAGCCAGTACAGGGATCGGAAAGCTTTCTTT.

The gene calls are TRBV6-5 and TRBJ1-1, with D unresolved. V lost 2 bases, J lost 4 bases, and 11 bases lay in between. The germline V gene has CDR1 MNHEY and CDR2 SVGAGI. The CDR3 loop spans 14 amino acids. CDR3 bases: TGTGCCAGCAGTTACGCGAGAGGGAGCACTGAAGCTTTCTTT. Its translation: CASSYARGSTEAFF.

Only one count was recorded for this clone. The chain links TRBV27 to TRBJ1-4, with 7 bases fitting TRBD1. CDR3 length equals 14 residues. V dropped 2 bases and J dropped 3; count of bases not matched to a gene: 0. The germline V gene has CDR1 MNHEY and CDR2 SMNVEV (reference sequence). For the CDR3, the DNA is TGTGCCAGCAGTTTAGGGACAGCTAATGAAAAACTGTTTTTT. It specifies CASSLGTANEKLFF. The variable domain in full, with the rest retrieved from reference TRBV27 and TRBJ1-4, is EAQVTQNPRYLITVTGKKLTVTCSQNMNHEYMSWYRQDPGLGLRQIYYSMNVEVTDKGDVPEGYKVSRKEKRNFPLILESPSPNQTSLYFCASSLGTANEKLFFGSGTQLSVL.

This clone has just one count. The chain carries TRBV11-1 and TRBJ2-5, with 11 positions matching TRBD2. J gave up 7 bases and V 5 bases, and 12 bases lay outside the gene matches. This CDR3 spans 16 amino acids. Per germline, CDR1 SGHAT and CDR2 FQDESV (reference sequence). The CDR3 DNA follows: TGTGCCAGCAGCCTAATAGCGGGGGGGCGAGGAGGGACCCAGTACTTC. The encoded protein is CASSLIAGGRGGTQYF.

The chain is built from TRBV30 and TRBJ1-5; D might be TRBD1 (5 bases). Germline lookup yields CDR1 GTSNPN and CDR2 SVGIG (reference sequence). This CDR3 is 17 amino acids long. V dropped 7 bases and J dropped 0 bases, with 22 bases sitting between them. The CDR3 spells CALGPRAPDYSNQPQHF. The DNA of the CDR3 is TGTGCCTTGGGGCCCCGGGCTCCCGATTATAGCAATCAGCCCCAGCATTTT.

This sequence joins TRBV28 and TRBJ1-1; D is undetermined. Germline V lookup: CDR1 MDHEN, CDR2 SYDVKM. V was pared by 9 bases and J by 5 bases, with 19 bases between. The CDR3 length is 14 residues. Here the CDR3 DNA reads TGTGCCAGTAGACCGGGATGGGAGGGAACTGAAGCTTTCTTT. Its translation: CASRPGWEGTEAFF.

The rearrangement links TRBV6-5 to TRBJ1-4; TRBD1 matches at 7 bases. The CDR3 is made up of 16 amino acids. Looked up from germline, CDR1 is MNHEY and CDR2 is SVGAGI. Trimming took 2 bases from V and 7 from J; bases not matched to a gene: 10. CDR3 DNA: TGTGCCAGCAGTTACACCCCGACAGGGAGGAGTGAAAAACTGTTTTTT. This sequence encodes CASSYTPTGRSEKLFF.

The rearrangement uses TRBV19 and TRBJ2-2, with 9 bases matching TRBD2. Germline V CDR1 and CDR2: LNHDA, SQIVND (reference sequence). The CDR3 runs to 14 residues. The J segment lost 3 bases and the V segment lost 5 bases, leaving 1 base of the junction unmatched. CDR3 residues: CASSQRGDTGELFF. The CDR3 DNA is TGTGCCAGTAGTCAGCGGGGGGACACCGGGGAGCTGTTTTTT.

This chain links TRBV28 with TRBJ2-7; possible D gene TRBD2, 6 bases. CDR3 size: 16 residues. Trimming pared 6 bases from V and 0 bases from J, leaving 18 bases between. The V gene's germline CDR1 is MDHEN and CDR2 SYDVKM. This CDR3 is CASSLPRDFLSYEQYF. CDR3 in DNA: TGTGCCAGCAGCCTCCCCCGGGACTTTCTCTCCTACGAGCAGTACTTC.

This rearrangement joins TRBV28 to TRBJ1-2; a weak D match, TRBD1 (5 bases). V was shortened by 7 bases and J by 4 bases, with 19 bases between the two germline ends. The length of the CDR3 is 15 residues. Looked up from germline, CDR1 is MDHEN and CDR2 is SYDVKM. CDR3 sequence: CASNNGRGLGYGYTF. The CDR3 coding sequence is TGTGCCAGCAACAACGGAAGGGGTCTCGGCTATGGCTACACCTTC.

A word on this clone: This CDR3 is also generated by other DNA sequences in the sample. This chain joins TRBV20-1 and TRBJ1-2; D call uncertain. Germline assignment: CDR1 DFQATT and CDR2 SNEGSKA (reference sequence). V dropped 4 bases and J dropped 2 bases, with 5 bases sitting between them. The CDR3 is made up of 11 amino acids. CDR3 nucleotide sequence: TGCAGTGCTACGGGAAACTATGGCTACACCTTC. Translated, it gives CSATGNYGYTF.

The rearrangement links TRBV7-3 to TRBJ2-2; 7 bases match TRBD2. The CDR3 is 16 amino acids. V gave up 5 bases and J gave up 1 base; unmatched junction bases: 7. CDR1 is SGHTA, CDR2 FQGTGA, per germline. CDR3 amino acids: CASSPSWTRNTGELFF. CDR3 sequence (DNA): TGTGCCAGCAGCCCTTCCTGGACTAGGAACACCGGGGAGCTGTTTTTT.